Listed below are T cell receptor beta chains from one sample, sequenced in a study of blood T cell repertoires in COVID-19. TCRdb's copy holds only in-frame clones and misses some; the assay was immunoSEQ multiplex PCR. Counted here are 44,000 or so clones, approximately 71% occurring once; the ten biggest clones make up 6.2%. Material for sequencing was peripheral blood. These receptor sequences come from a man at least 80 years old with acute or convalescent COVID-19. The CDR3 runs from the conserved cysteine through the conserved F or W. D genes are given only for firm matches. Some rows mark clone size as missing; the rest say once, few, many or name a class of expanded clone.

cdr3_nt: TGTGCCAGCAGCTTACAAGCGCAACTTGAGCAGTTCTTC
cdr3_aa: CASSLQAQLEQFF
clone_size: few
d_call: NA
j_call: TRBJ2-1
v_call: TRBV7-8
cdr3_length: 13

cdr3_nt: TGTGCCAGCAGTTTATGGCCCCCTCAGGGGTCCTCCTACGAGCAGTACTTC
cdr3_aa: CASSLWPPQGSSYEQYF
clone_size: NA
d_call: NA
j_call: TRBJ2-7
v_call: TRBV28
cdr3_length: 17

cdr3_nt: TGTGCCAGCAGCCCGCCAACAGGGATAGGGTCCTATGGCTACACCTTC
cdr3_aa: CASSPPTGIGSYGYTF
clone_size: few
d_call: NA
j_call: TRBJ1-2
v_call: TRBV5-8
cdr3_length: 16

cdr3_nt: TGTGCCAGCCAAGGCGAGGGTTTGGTGAGCCATGAGCAGTTCTTC
cdr3_aa: CASQGEGLVSHEQFF
clone_size: medium-sized
d_call: NA
j_call: TRBJ2-1
v_call: TRBV7-6
cdr3_length: 15

cdr3_nt: TGTGCCATCAGTGACGGACAGGGGGGAGGCTATGGCTACACCTTC
cdr3_aa: CAISDGQGGGYGYTF
clone_size: few
d_call: TRBD1
j_call: TRBJ1-2
v_call: TRBV10-3
cdr3_length: 15

cdr3_nt: TGTGCCAGCAGCTTAAGGGGACAGGGTAACACTGAAGCTTTCTTT
cdr3_aa: CASSLRGQGNTEAFF
clone_size: NA
d_call: TRBD1
j_call: TRBJ1-1
v_call: TRBV7-9
cdr3_length: 15

cdr3_nt: TGCGCCAGCAGCCCCGGACAGGGGGCCGGAGATACGCAGTATTTT
cdr3_aa: CASSPGQGAGDTQYF
clone_size: NA
d_call: TRBD1
j_call: TRBJ2-3
v_call: TRBV5-1
cdr3_length: 15

cdr3_nt: TGTGCCAGCAGCGCTCAGGGTTTCAATCAGCCCCAGCATTTT
cdr3_aa: CASSAQGFNQPQHF
clone_size: NA
d_call: NA
j_call: TRBJ1-5
v_call: TRBV9
cdr3_length: 14

cdr3_nt: TGCGCCAGCAGCCAAACCCCCGGGACAGGGGATCCAGATACGCAGTATTTT
cdr3_aa: CASSQTPGTGDPDTQYF
clone_size: NA
d_call: TRBD1
j_call: TRBJ2-3
v_call: TRBV4-1
cdr3_length: 17

cdr3_nt: TGTGCCAGTTCCCTGTGGCTTCGTAGCAATCAGCCCCAGCATTTT
cdr3_aa: CASSLWLRSNQPQHF
clone_size: few
d_call: NA
j_call: TRBJ1-5
v_call: TRBV19
cdr3_length: 15

cdr3_nt: TGTGCCAGCAGCGTAGAGTTTAGGGGCGGTGAGCAGTACTTC
cdr3_aa: CASSVEFRGGEQYF
clone_size: NA
d_call: NA
j_call: TRBJ2-7
v_call: TRBV9
cdr3_length: 14

cdr3_nt: TGTGCCTGGAGTGTTGGAGGTGAGCAGTTCTTC
cdr3_aa: CAWSVGGEQFF
clone_size: once
d_call: NA
j_call: TRBJ2-1
v_call: TRBV30
cdr3_length: 11

cdr3_nt: TGCAGCGTTCGTGAGGGACGGGGGTATGAGCAGTTCTTC
cdr3_aa: CSVREGRGYEQFF
clone_size: NA
d_call: NA
j_call: TRBJ2-1
v_call: TRBV29-1
cdr3_length: 13

cdr3_nt: TGTGCCAGCAGCTTAGATCTCGGACAGCGTAATGAAAAACTGTTTTTT
cdr3_aa: CASSLDLGQRNEKLFF
clone_size: NA
d_call: NA
j_call: TRBJ1-4
v_call: TRBV11-3
cdr3_length: 16

cdr3_nt: TGTGCCTGGAGTGTGGGGGGGTACGTAGATTGGCAGTACTTC
cdr3_aa: CAWSVGGYVDWQYF
clone_size: NA
d_call: TRBD2
j_call: TRBJ2-7
v_call: TRBV30
cdr3_length: 14

cdr3_nt: TGTGCCACCTACCTTGACAGGGTGGGGGGCTACACCTTC
cdr3_aa: CATYLDRVGGYTF
clone_size: NA
d_call: TRBD1
j_call: TRBJ1-2
v_call: TRBV19
cdr3_length: 13

cdr3_nt: TGTGCCTGGATCAGGGGTCCGAACACTGAAGCTTTCTTT
cdr3_aa: CAWIRGPNTEAFF
clone_size: NA
d_call: NA
j_call: TRBJ1-1
v_call: TRBV30
cdr3_length: 13

cdr3_nt: TGTGCCAGCTCACCTGCCCGACCGGGAAACAATCAGCCCCAGCATTTT
cdr3_aa: CASSPARPGNNQPQHF
clone_size: NA
d_call: NA
j_call: TRBJ1-5
v_call: TRBV18
cdr3_length: 16

cdr3_nt: TGTGCCAGCAGCTTAGGACCGACGGTGCAGGCCTCTGGAAACACCATATATTTT
cdr3_aa: CASSLGPTVQASGNTIYF
clone_size: few
d_call: NA
j_call: TRBJ1-3
v_call: TRBV7-6
cdr3_length: 18

cdr3_nt: TGTGCCAGCACTTACACAGGGGGCCGAGCTTTCTTT
cdr3_aa: CASTYTGGRAFF
clone_size: NA
d_call: TRBD1
j_call: TRBJ1-1
v_call: TRBV2
cdr3_length: 12

cdr3_nt: TGTGCCAGCAGCCAAGTTATAGTATCCGCTGAAGCTTTCTTT
cdr3_aa: CASSQVIVSAEAFF
clone_size: NA
d_call: NA
j_call: TRBJ1-1
v_call: TRBV3-1/TRBV3-2
cdr3_length: 14

cdr3_nt: TGTGCCAGTAGTTTGCAGGGGGCGGAAGCCTATGGCTACACCTTC
cdr3_aa: CASSLQGAEAYGYTF
clone_size: NA
d_call: TRBD1
j_call: TRBJ1-2
v_call: TRBV19
cdr3_length: 15

cdr3_nt: TGCAGCGTTGAAGAAGGAGCCTACGAGCAGTACTTC
cdr3_aa: CSVEEGAYEQYF
clone_size: NA
d_call: NA
j_call: TRBJ2-7
v_call: TRBV29-1
cdr3_length: 12

cdr3_nt: TGTGCCAGCAAAGGAATGGGTGTGGGGGGAGGTAATGAAAAACTGTTTTTT
cdr3_aa: CASKGMGVGGGNEKLFF
clone_size: once
d_call: NA
j_call: TRBJ1-4
v_call: TRBV27
cdr3_length: 17

cdr3_nt: TGTGCCAGCTCACCATTGACAGGGGTGGGGAACACTGAAGCTTTCTTT
cdr3_aa: CASSPLTGVGNTEAFF
clone_size: NA
d_call: TRBD1
j_call: TRBJ1-1
v_call: TRBV18
cdr3_length: 16

cdr3_nt: TGTGCCAGCAGTCCGGGCGGACAACTCTATGGCTACACCTTC
cdr3_aa: CASSPGGQLYGYTF
clone_size: few
d_call: NA
j_call: TRBJ1-2
v_call: TRBV28
cdr3_length: 14

cdr3_nt: TGCGCCAGCAGCCGGTGGACAGGGGTTTACGAGCAGTACTTC
cdr3_aa: CASSRWTGVYEQYF
clone_size: NA
d_call: TRBD1
j_call: TRBJ2-7
v_call: TRBV4-3
cdr3_length: 14

cdr3_nt: TGCGCCAGCAGTGTCCCTACCACAGATACGCAGTATTTT
cdr3_aa: CASSVPTTDTQYF
clone_size: few
d_call: NA
j_call: TRBJ2-3
v_call: TRBV10-1
cdr3_length: 13

cdr3_nt: TGTGCCAGCAGCCAAGTAGCGGGAGCTAGTAATGAGCAGTTCTTC
cdr3_aa: CASSQVAGASNEQFF
clone_size: NA
d_call: TRBD2
j_call: TRBJ2-1
v_call: TRBV3-1/TRBV3-2
cdr3_length: 15

cdr3_nt: TGTGCCAGCAGCAGGACAGGAAACTCCTACGAGCAGTACTTC
cdr3_aa: CASSRTGNSYEQYF
clone_size: NA
d_call: TRBD1
j_call: TRBJ2-7
v_call: TRBV5-8
cdr3_length: 14

cdr3_nt: TGTGCCAGCAGTTACAGGAAGCGGACCTACGAGCAGTACTTC
cdr3_aa: CASSYRKRTYEQYF
clone_size: few
d_call: NA
j_call: TRBJ2-7
v_call: TRBV6-6
cdr3_length: 14

cdr3_nt: TGTGCCAGCAGCAAGAATAAGGAGGGGACGGATGGCTACACCTTC
cdr3_aa: CASSKNKEGTDGYTF
clone_size: many
d_call: NA
j_call: TRBJ1-2
v_call: TRBV2
cdr3_length: 15

cdr3_nt: TGTGCCATCAGTGAGTCGAAGGACAGAAACATTCAGTACTTC
cdr3_aa: CAISESKDRNIQYF
clone_size: NA
d_call: NA
j_call: TRBJ2-4
v_call: TRBV10-3
cdr3_length: 14